A single sample gave rise to the 16 T cell receptor beta chains below, sequenced in a study of cytomegalovirus exposure and HLA in healthy donors. Both 60 Vbeta primers and 13 Jbeta primers went into the PCR. The table came from immunoSEQ multiplex PCR; TCRdb's copy has only in-frame clones and leaves some out. Of 150,000 to 200,000 clones listed, roughly 77% were seen once; the top ten hold 1%. The material sequenced was PBMCs. These receptors were collected from a woman between 45 and 65 years old in good health and CMV-seropositive.

This chain joins TRBV6-1 and TRBJ1-1; 8 bases fit TRBD1. CDR3 length equals 13 residues. In germline, CDR1 is MNHNS, CDR2 SASEGT. V lost 3 bases to trimming and J lost 9 bases; unmatched junction nucleotides: 6. The CDR3 sequence: CASSDLTGGKAFF. CDR3 DNA: TGTGCCAGCAGTGACCTTACAGGGGGAAAAGCTTTCTTT.

The V call is TRBV15, the J call TRBJ1-6, with D perhaps TRBD1 (6 bases). Per germline, CDR1 LNHNV and CDR2 YYDKDF (reference sequence). This CDR3 contains 13 residues. With 2 bases removed from V and 10 bases from J, the gap between germline ends came to 9 bases. Here the CDR3 DNA reads TGTGCCACCAGCAGACTTACAGGGTCACCCCTCCACTTT. It is translated as CATSRLTGSPLHF. Full variable domain (rest looked up from reference TRBV15 and TRBJ1-6): DAMVIQNPRYQVTQFGKPVTLSCSQTLNHNVMYWYQQKSSQAPKLLFHYYDKDFNNEADTPDNFQSRRPNTSFCFLDIRSPGLGDTAMYLCATSRLTGSPLHFGNGTRLTVT.

The sample holds a few counts of this clone. One end of the junction fails to match germline, which may point to a read error. The chain recombines TRBV7-9 with TRBJ1-2; 11 nucleotides match TRBD1. From germline, CDR1 is SEHNR and CDR2 FQNEAQ (reference sequence). This CDR3 contains 16 residues. The CDR3 here is CSSSRDRGARLGGYTF. CDR3 nucleotide sequence: TGTTCCAGCAGCAGGGACAGGGGGGCCCGACTAGGGGGCTACACCTTC.

The chain has TRBV7-2 and TRBJ2-5, with a weak D call TRBD2 (6 bases). Germline CDR1 reads SGHTA; CDR2 reads FQGNSA. The CDR3 has 14 amino acids. Trimming took 4 bases from V and 1 from J, leaving 10 bases between them. The CDR3 DNA reads TGTGCCAGCAGCTCGGGACTGCCCCAAGAGACCCAGTACTTC. It codes for CASSSGLPQETQYF.

The chain is built from TRBV9 and TRBJ2-5, with TRBD2 matching over 12 bases. The junction had 6 bases not matched to a gene; V was cut back by 0 bases and J by 3 bases. The CDR3 is 17 residues long. CDR1 is SGDLS, CDR2 YYNGEE, per germline. CDR3 residues: CASSVGGGLAGKETQYF. The CDR3 DNA is TGTGCCAGCAGCGTAGGGGGGGGACTAGCGGGCAAAGAGACCCAGTACTTC.

V gene TRBV15 combines with J gene TRBJ1-2, with D possibly matching TRBD1 (6 bases). The ends were cut back, 0 bases at V and 7 bases at J, with 6 bases in the middle. CDR3 length: 12 amino acids. CDR1 is LNHNV and CDR2 is YYDKDF in the germline V gene (reference sequence). CDR3 sequence reads: CATSREGGGYTF. For the CDR3, the DNA is TGTGCCACCAGCAGAGAAGGGGGTGGCTACACCTTC. The whole variable domain, remainder taken from reference TRBV15 and TRBJ1-2, is DAMVIQNPRYQVTQFGKPVTLSCSQTLNHNVMYWYQQKSSQAPKLLFHYYDKDFNNEADTPDNFQSRRPNTSFCFLDIRSPGLGDTAMYLCATSREGGGYTFGSGTRLTVV.

The V gene is TRBV5-6, the J gene TRBJ1-2; 12 bases map to TRBD1. Germline trimming cut 4 bases from V and 2 bases from J; bases unmatched to any gene: 6. This CDR3 is 16 amino acids long. The germline V gene encodes CDR1 SGHDT and CDR2 YYEEEE. DNA for the CDR3: TGTGCCAGCAGCCGCGAGGGACAGGGGGCGAACTATGGCTACACCTTC. Amino acids: CASSREGQGANYGYTF.

This chain joins TRBV28 and TRBJ2-7; D not resolved. From germline, CDR1 is MDHEN and CDR2 SYDVKM. Between the trimmed V and J ends, which lost 5 bases and 5 bases, there was a span of 16 bases. The CDR3 covers 14 residues. For the CDR3, the DNA is TGTGCCAGCAGTCCGAGATCTCCGCTACACGAGCAGTACTTC. It codes for CASSPRSPLHEQYF.

The rearrangement links TRBV28 to TRBJ2-3; 8 bases align to TRBD1. Per germline, CDR1 MDHEN and CDR2 SYDVKM. After removal of 7 bases from V and 3 bases from J, the junction contained 12 bases not matched to a gene. The CDR3 totals 16 residues. The CDR3 nucleotides are TGTGCCAGCAACCAGGGGGCGTTTGGAAGGACAGATACGCAGTATTTT. It is translated as CASNQGAFGRTDTQYF.

This rearrangement joins TRBV7-2 to TRBJ1-5, with TRBD1 identical over 7 bases. Germline loops: CDR1 SGHTA, CDR2 FQGNSA. The ends lost 1 base at V and 5 bases at J; junction bases unmatched: 5. The CDR3 runs to 15 residues. CDR3 coding DNA: TGTGCCAGCAGCTTAGGGGGGACAGCTCATCAGCCCCAGCATTTT. It yields the protein CASSLGGTAHQPQHF.

The chain links TRBV9 to TRBJ1-2; perhaps TRBD1 as D (5 bases). The CDR3 loop spans 15 amino acids. Germline V gives CDR1 SGDLS, CDR2 YYNGEE. Trimming shortened V by 4 bases and J by 4 bases, and 17 bases separated the two germline ends. The CDR3 DNA is TGTGCCAGCAGCAACCAGGGTTCGGGAGGCTATGGCTACACCTTC. It encodes CASSNQGSGGYGYTF.

CDR3 sequence reads: CASSSAGGNSGELFF. The DNA of the CDR3 is TGCGCCAGCAGCTCGGCAGGGGGTAACTCCGGGGAGCTGTTTTTT. The chain has TRBV5-1 and TRBJ2-2; 7 bases align to TRBD1. Trimming cost V 3 bases and J 6 bases; bases outside gene matches: 8. This CDR3 contains 15 residues. Germline V gene data show CDR1 as SGHRS and CDR2 as YFSETQ.

The chain employs TRBV5-6 and TRBJ1-2; TRBD1 agrees at 7 bases. The germline V gene encodes CDR1 SGHDT and CDR2 YYEEEE. The CDR3 is 13 amino acids. After removal of 4 bases from V and 2 bases from J, the junction contained 2 bases not matched to a gene. DNA of the CDR3: TGTGCCAGCAGCCCGGGACAGAACTATGGCTACACCTTC. Protein: CASSPGQNYGYTF.

The genes are TRBV4-3 and TRBJ2-5, with D perhaps TRBD2 (5 bases). V lost 1 base and J lost 4, with 10 bases in between. Germline CDR1 and CDR2: LGHNA and YSLEER. The CDR3 has 14 amino acids. The CDR3 loop reads CASSQGVALETQYF. CDR3 nucleotides: TGCGCCAGCAGCCAAGGGGTAGCGTTAGAGACCCAGTACTTC.

This clone was counted between two and nine times. The J gene is TRBJ1-3, the V gene TRBV30; weak D call: TRBD1 (6 bases). Germline-derived CDR1 and CDR2 are GTSNPN and SVGIG (reference sequence). V dropped 5 bases and J dropped 0 bases, with 11 bases sitting between them. This CDR3 has 14 amino acids. The CDR3 DNA is TGTGCCTGGGGACAGACCTTCTCTGGAAACACCATATATTTT. It translates to CAWGQTFSGNTIYF.

This clone was detected a few times. The V gene is TRBV5-1, the J gene TRBJ1-5, with a weak D call TRBD1 (6 bases). The CDR3 loop spans 13 amino acids. V lost 7 bases and J lost 7, with 15 bases in between. The germline V gene has CDR1 SGHRS and CDR2 YFSETQ. The CDR3 DNA follows: TGCGCCAGCCGGGAGGGGGAAGGACAGCCCCAGCATTTT. Translated, it gives CASREGEGQPQHF.